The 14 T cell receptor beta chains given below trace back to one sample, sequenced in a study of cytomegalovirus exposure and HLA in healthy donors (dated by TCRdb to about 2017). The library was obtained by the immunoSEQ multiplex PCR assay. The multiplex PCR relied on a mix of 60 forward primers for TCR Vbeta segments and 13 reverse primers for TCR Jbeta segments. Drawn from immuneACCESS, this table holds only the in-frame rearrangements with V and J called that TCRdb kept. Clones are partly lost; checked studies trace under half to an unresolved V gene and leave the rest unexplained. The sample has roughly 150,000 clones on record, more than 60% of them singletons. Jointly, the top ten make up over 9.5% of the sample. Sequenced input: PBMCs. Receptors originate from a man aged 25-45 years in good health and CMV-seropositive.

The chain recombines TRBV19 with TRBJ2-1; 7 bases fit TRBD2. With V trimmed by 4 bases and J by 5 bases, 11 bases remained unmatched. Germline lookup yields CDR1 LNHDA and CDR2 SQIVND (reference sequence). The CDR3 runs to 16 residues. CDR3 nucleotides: TGTGCCAGTAGTAGAAGCGAAGGGGCGGGGGACAATGAGCAGTTCTTC. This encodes CASSRSEGAGDNEQFF.

The CDR3 DNA reads as TGTGCCATCAGTGCAAGCCTGCTAGGGGCTGAAGCTTTCTTT. This gives the protein CAISASLLGAEAFF. This chain connects TRBV10-3 to TRBJ1-1; D is possibly TRBD1 (5 bases). The CDR3 length is 14 residues. V shed 4 bases and J shed 6 bases, with 15 bases lying between them. Germline CDR1 is ENHRY and CDR2 is SYGVKD.

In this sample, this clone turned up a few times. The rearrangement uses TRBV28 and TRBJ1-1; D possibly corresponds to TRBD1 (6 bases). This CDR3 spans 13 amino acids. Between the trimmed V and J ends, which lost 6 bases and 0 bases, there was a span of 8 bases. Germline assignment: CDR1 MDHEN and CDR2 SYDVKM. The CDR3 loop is CASRDSMNTEAFF. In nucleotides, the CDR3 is TGTGCCAGCAGGGACAGTATGAACACTGAAGCTTTCTTT.

CDR3 loop: CASVAGGSSGGAYEQYF. The CDR3 DNA reads as TGTGCCTCGGTGGCGGGGGGATCTAGCGGAGGGGCCTACGAGCAGTACTTC. V is TRBV30 and J is TRBJ2-7; TRBD2 aligns across 8 bases. The CDR3 has 17 residues. The trim removed 7 bases at V and 2 bases at J, leaving 19 bases unmatched. CDR1 is GTSNPN, CDR2 SVGIG, per germline (reference sequence).

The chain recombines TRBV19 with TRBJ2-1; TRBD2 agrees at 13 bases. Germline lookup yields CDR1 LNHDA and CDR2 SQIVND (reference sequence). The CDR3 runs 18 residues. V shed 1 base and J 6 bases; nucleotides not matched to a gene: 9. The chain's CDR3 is CASSIGLAGGDLSNEQFF. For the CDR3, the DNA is TGTGCCAGTAGTATAGGACTAGCGGGAGGCGACCTAAGCAATGAGCAGTTCTTC.

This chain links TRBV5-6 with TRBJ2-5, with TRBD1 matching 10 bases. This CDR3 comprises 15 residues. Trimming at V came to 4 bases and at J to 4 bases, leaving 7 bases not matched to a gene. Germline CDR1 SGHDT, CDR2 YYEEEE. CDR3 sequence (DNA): TGTGCCAGCAGCAACGGACAGGGGGTTCGAGAGACCCAGTACTTC. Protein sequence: CASSNGQGVRETQYF.

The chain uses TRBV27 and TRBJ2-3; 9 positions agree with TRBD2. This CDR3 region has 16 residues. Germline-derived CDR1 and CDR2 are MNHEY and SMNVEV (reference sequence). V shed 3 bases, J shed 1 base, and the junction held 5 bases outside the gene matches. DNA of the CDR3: TGTGCCAGCAGTTTTTACGCGGGAGGGCGCACAGATACGCAGTATTTT. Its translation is CASSFYAGGRTDTQYF.

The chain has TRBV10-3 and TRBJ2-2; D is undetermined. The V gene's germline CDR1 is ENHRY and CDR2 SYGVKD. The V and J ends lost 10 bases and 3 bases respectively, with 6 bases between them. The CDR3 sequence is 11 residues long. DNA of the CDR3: TGTGCCACCCGTTACACCGGGGAGCTGTTTTTT. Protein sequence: CATRYTGELFF.

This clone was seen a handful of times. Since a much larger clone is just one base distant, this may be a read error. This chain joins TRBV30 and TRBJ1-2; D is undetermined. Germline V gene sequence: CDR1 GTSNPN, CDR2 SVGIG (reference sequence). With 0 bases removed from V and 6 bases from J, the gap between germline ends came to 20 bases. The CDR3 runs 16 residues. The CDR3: CAWSVSSTNSANGYTF. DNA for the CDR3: TGTGCCTGGAGTGTATCGTCGACAAACTCGGCAAATGGCTACACCTTC.

Here the CDR3 DNA reads TGTGCCAGCAGTTTAAACGGCGGGACTGGCACAGATACGCAGTATTTT. Its protein product is CASSLNGGTGTDTQYF. The rearrangement joins TRBV28 to TRBJ2-3; tentative D call: TRBD2 (6 bases). The CDR3 contains 16 residues. The ends were cut back, 2 bases at V and 1 base at J, with 13 bases in the middle. Germline CDR1 MDHEN, CDR2 SYDVKM.

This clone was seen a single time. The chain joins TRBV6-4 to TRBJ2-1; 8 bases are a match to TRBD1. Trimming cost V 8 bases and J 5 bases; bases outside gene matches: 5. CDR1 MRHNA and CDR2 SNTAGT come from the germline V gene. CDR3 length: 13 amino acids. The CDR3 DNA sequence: TGTGCCAGCTCGACACAGGGGGACAATGAGCAGTTCTTC. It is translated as CASSTQGDNEQFF.

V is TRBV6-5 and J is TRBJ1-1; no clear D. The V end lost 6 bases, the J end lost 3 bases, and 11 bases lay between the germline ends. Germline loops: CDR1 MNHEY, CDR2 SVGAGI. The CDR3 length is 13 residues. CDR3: CASSRSRDTEAFF. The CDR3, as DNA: TGTGCCAGCAGCCGGTCCCGGGACACTGAAGCTTTCTTT.

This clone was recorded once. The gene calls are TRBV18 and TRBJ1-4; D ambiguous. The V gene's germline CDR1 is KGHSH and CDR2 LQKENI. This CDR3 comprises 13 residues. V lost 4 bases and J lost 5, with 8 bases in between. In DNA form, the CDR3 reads TGTGCCAGCTCACGTGGGGAGAATGAAAAACTGTTTTTT. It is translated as CASSRGENEKLFF.

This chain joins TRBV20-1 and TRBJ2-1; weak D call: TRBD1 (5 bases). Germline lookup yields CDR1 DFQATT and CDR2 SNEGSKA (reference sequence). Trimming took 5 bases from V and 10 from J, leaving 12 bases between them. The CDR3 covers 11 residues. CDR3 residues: CSADQGYEQFF. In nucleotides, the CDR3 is TGCAGTGCTGATCAGGGTTACGAGCAGTTCTTC.